The rows below give T cell receptor beta chains drawn from one sample of a study of T cells in localized non-small cell lung cancer. Produced via immunoSEQ multiplex PCR; TCRdb's table is partial and in-frame only. The data contain roughly 70,000 clones, less than 90% of them singletons. The sample consisted of peripheral blood, taken before any cancer treatment. The source is a male donor aged 60 or over with stage III squamous cell lung carcinoma. Both conserved end residues are part of each CDR3. Fields, in order: clone size, D gene, V gene, J gene, CDR3 DNA, CDR3 protein. A D gene is named only where the DNA matches it firmly. A clone size is listed for some rows: how often the clone was seen (once, few, many), or a class if it is expanded.

clone size: NA
D gene: NA
V gene: TRBV11-3
J gene: TRBJ2-2
CDR3 DNA: TGTGCCAGCAGTTCCAGGGGACTGAACACCGGGGAGCTGTTTTTT
CDR3 protein: CASSSRGLNTGELFF

clone size: NA
D gene: TRBD1
V gene: TRBV5-1
J gene: TRBJ2-3
CDR3 DNA: TGCGCCAGCAGCTTGGAAGTAGGGACAGGGTCAGATACGCAGTATTTT
CDR3 protein: CASSLEVGTGSDTQYF

clone size: NA
D gene: TRBD1
V gene: TRBV27
J gene: TRBJ1-6
CDR3 DNA: TGTGCCAGCAGTTTTCTTTCCGGGACAGGGGAAGGCTCACCCCTCCACTTT
CDR3 protein: CASSFLSGTGEGSPLHF

clone size: NA
D gene: NA
V gene: TRBV21-1
J gene: TRBJ2-3
CDR3 DNA: TGTGCCAGCAGCAAAACAGGGCTAGCGGGCACAGATACGCAGTATTTT
CDR3 protein: CASSKTGLAGTDTQYF

clone size: once
D gene: NA
V gene: TRBV29-1
J gene: TRBJ1-2
CDR3 DNA: TGCAGCGTTGAAGTAGGGTATGGCTACACCTTC
CDR3 protein: CSVEVGYGYTF

clone size: NA
D gene: TRBD1
V gene: TRBV2
J gene: TRBJ1-4
CDR3 DNA: TGTGCCAGCCGGACCGGGACAGGGGAGGAAAAACTGTTTTTT
CDR3 protein: CASRTGTGEEKLFF

clone size: NA
D gene: NA
V gene: TRBV18
J gene: TRBJ1-4
CDR3 DNA: TGTGCCAGCTCATCCGGGACAAGGAATGAAAAACTGTTTTTT
CDR3 protein: CASSSGTRNEKLFF

clone size: NA
D gene: NA
V gene: TRBV7-2
J gene: TRBJ1-6
CDR3 DNA: TGTGCCAGCAGCTTAATGTTGTCGGGGGCGTCTGATTCACCCCTCCACTTT
CDR3 protein: CASSLMLSGASDSPLHF

clone size: NA
D gene: NA
V gene: TRBV25-1
J gene: TRBJ1-3
CDR3 DNA: TGTGCCAGCAGTGAAAATAAAAACACCATATATTTT
CDR3 protein: CASSENKNTIYF

clone size: NA
D gene: NA
V gene: TRBV4-2
J gene: TRBJ2-1
CDR3 DNA: TGTGCCAGCAGCCGGGACCGTTTCTCCTACAATGAGCAGTTCTTC
CDR3 protein: CASSRDRFSYNEQFF

clone size: NA
D gene: NA
V gene: TRBV4-1
J gene: TRBJ2-7
CDR3 DNA: TGCGCCAGCAGCCAATTACCCAGCAACAATCCCTCCTACGAGCAGTACTTC
CDR3 protein: CASSQLPSNNPSYEQYF

clone size: NA
D gene: NA
V gene: TRBV10-2
J gene: TRBJ1-3
CDR3 DNA: TGCGCCAGCACCTCTGGAAACACCATATATTTT
CDR3 protein: CASTSGNTIYF

clone size: NA
D gene: TRBD1
V gene: TRBV6-5
J gene: TRBJ2-5
CDR3 DNA: TGTGCCAGCAGTAATCCTAACAGGGGATTAGAGACCCAGTACTTC
CDR3 protein: CASSNPNRGLETQYF

clone size: NA
D gene: TRBD1
V gene: TRBV7-6
J gene: TRBJ1-1
CDR3 DNA: TGTGCCAGCAGCCCTGGACAGGGGTCCGGCATGAACACTGAAGCTTTCTTT
CDR3 protein: CASSPGQGSGMNTEAFF

clone size: few
D gene: NA
V gene: TRBV19
J gene: TRBJ2-2
CDR3 DNA: TGTGCCAGTAGCCCCGGGGGCGGGGGGAACACCGGGGAGCTGTTTTTT
CDR3 protein: CASSPGGGGNTGELFF

clone size: NA
D gene: NA
V gene: TRBV4-3
J gene: TRBJ2-3
CDR3 DNA: TGCGCCAGCAGCCACCAGACGGGGTCCGCAGATACGCAGTATTTT
CDR3 protein: CASSHQTGSADTQYF

clone size: NA
D gene: TRBD1
V gene: TRBV7-2
J gene: TRBJ1-2
CDR3 DNA: TGTGCCAGCAGCTTTCCGGGACAGCTGTCCTATGGCTACACCTTC
CDR3 protein: CASSFPGQLSYGYTF

clone size: NA
D gene: NA
V gene: TRBV30
J gene: TRBJ1-6
CDR3 DNA: TGTGCCTGGAGTGGGTACGTCGGAGGCACCCTCCACTTT
CDR3 protein: CAWSGYVGGTLHF

clone size: NA
D gene: TRBD1
V gene: TRBV27
J gene: TRBJ1-5
CDR3 DNA: TGTGCCAGCAGTGCGACAGGGGACCATCAGCCCCAGCATTTT
CDR3 protein: CASSATGDHQPQHF

clone size: NA
D gene: TRBD2
V gene: TRBV9
J gene: TRBJ2-3
CDR3 DNA: TGTGCCAGCAGCGAGGCATTGACTAGCGGGGGACCAACTAGCACAGATACGCAGTATTTT
CDR3 protein: CASSEALTSGGPTSTDTQYF

clone size: NA
D gene: NA
V gene: TRBV5-1
J gene: TRBJ1-4
CDR3 DNA: TGCGCCAGCAGCTTGTACAACAGGGAGGATGAAAAACTGTTTTTT
CDR3 protein: CASSLYNREDEKLFF

clone size: once
D gene: NA
V gene: TRBV19
J gene: TRBJ2-1
CDR3 DNA: TGTGCCAGTAGTACCGGGACAATCTCCTACAATGAGCAGTTCTTC
CDR3 protein: CASSTGTISYNEQFF

clone size: NA
D gene: TRBD1
V gene: TRBV4-1
J gene: TRBJ2-2
CDR3 DNA: TGCGCCAGCAGCCAAGTGGGGACAGTCCCTTGGCTGTTTTTT
CDR3 protein: CASSQVGTVPWLFF

clone size: NA
D gene: NA
V gene: TRBV2
J gene: TRBJ2-5
CDR3 DNA: TGTGCCAGCAGTCGACTACAAGGGGAGACCCAGTACTTC
CDR3 protein: CASSRLQGETQYF

clone size: NA
D gene: NA
V gene: TRBV6-1
J gene: TRBJ2-5
CDR3 DNA: TGTGCCAGCAGTGAAGGGTGGGTTCAAGAGACCCAGTACTTC
CDR3 protein: CASSEGWVQETQYF

clone size: NA
D gene: NA
V gene: TRBV9
J gene: TRBJ1-2
CDR3 DNA: TGTGCCAGCAGCGTAGCTTTCCGGGGGCCCGTACGCTACACCTTC
CDR3 protein: CASSVAFRGPVRYTF

clone size: NA
D gene: NA
V gene: TRBV7-2
J gene: TRBJ2-1
CDR3 DNA: TGTGCCAGCAGCTCCCTCGGGCTCGATGAGCAGTTCTTC
CDR3 protein: CASSSLGLDEQFF

clone size: NA
D gene: NA
V gene: TRBV5-4
J gene: TRBJ2-1
CDR3 DNA: TGTGCCAGCAGCTTGGCACTGCGACTAGGGAACAATGAGCAGTTCTTC
CDR3 protein: CASSLALRLGNNEQFF

clone size: once
D gene: NA
V gene: TRBV21-1
J gene: TRBJ1-2
CDR3 DNA: TGTGCCAGCAGCAAAGGATTGGCAGGGAGATGCGGCTACACCTTC
CDR3 protein: CASSKGLAGRCGYTF

clone size: NA
D gene: NA
V gene: TRBV10-2
J gene: TRBJ2-1
CDR3 DNA: TGCGCCAGCAGTGAGGTAGGGAGACTAGGAGACAATGAGCAGTTCTTC
CDR3 protein: CASSEVGRLGDNEQFF

clone size: NA
D gene: TRBD1
V gene: TRBV5-1
J gene: TRBJ1-4
CDR3 DNA: TGCGCCAGCAGCTTGGGCGGGACAGGGATTAATGAAAAACTGTTTTTT
CDR3 protein: CASSLGGTGINEKLFF

clone size: NA
D gene: NA
V gene: TRBV5-6
J gene: TRBJ1-2
CDR3 DNA: TGTGCCAGCAGGTTTCTGCATGGTGGCTACACCTTC
CDR3 protein: CASRFLHGGYTF

clone size: NA
D gene: TRBD1
V gene: TRBV5-6
J gene: TRBJ1-5
CDR3 DNA: TGTGCCAGCAGCTTGGCCCGGGACAGGGTCGTCCAGCCCCAGCATTTT
CDR3 protein: CASSLARDRVVQPQHF

clone size: NA
D gene: NA
V gene: TRBV19
J gene: TRBJ1-5
CDR3 DNA: TGTGCCAGTAGTCTCCGGGGCAATCAGCCCCAGCATTTT
CDR3 protein: CASSLRGNQPQHF

clone size: once
D gene: TRBD1
V gene: TRBV5-6
J gene: TRBJ2-7
CDR3 DNA: TGTGCCAGCAGCGTACCAACCCGGGACAGGGAGGACTTC
CDR3 protein: CASSVPTRDREDF

clone size: NA
D gene: TRBD1
V gene: TRBV11-2
J gene: TRBJ1-3
CDR3 DNA: TGTGCCAGCAGCCCGGACAGGGCCTCTGGAAACACCATATATTTT
CDR3 protein: CASSPDRASGNTIYF

clone size: NA
D gene: TRBD1
V gene: TRBV9
J gene: TRBJ1-4
CDR3 DNA: TGTGCCAGCAGCGTGGGAGGGACAGAACTAAATGAAAAACTGTTTTTT
CDR3 protein: CASSVGGTELNEKLFF

clone size: NA
D gene: NA
V gene: TRBV29-1
J gene: TRBJ2-1
CDR3 DNA: TGCAGCGTTGCAGTGAGCTCCTACAATGAGCAGTTCTTC
CDR3 protein: CSVAVSSYNEQFF

clone size: NA
D gene: TRBD1
V gene: TRBV6-6
J gene: TRBJ2-3
CDR3 DNA: TGTGCCAGCAGTTACTCAGGACAGGGCGGGGCAGATACGCAGTATTTT
CDR3 protein: CASSYSGQGGADTQYF

clone size: NA
D gene: TRBD1
V gene: TRBV7-8
J gene: TRBJ2-5
CDR3 DNA: TGTGCCAGCAGCCCGTCTATGGGACAGGGGAGGGGGGAGACCCAGTACTTC
CDR3 protein: CASSPSMGQGRGETQYF

clone size: NA
D gene: NA
V gene: TRBV18
J gene: TRBJ2-3
CDR3 DNA: TGTGCCAGCTCACCATCCCAGGTTCCAGATACGCAGTATTTT
CDR3 protein: CASSPSQVPDTQYF

clone size: NA
D gene: NA
V gene: TRBV9
J gene: TRBJ2-3
CDR3 DNA: TGTGCCAGCCTCGGAGGTAGCACAGATACGCAGTATTTT
CDR3 protein: CASLGGSTDTQYF

clone size: NA
D gene: NA
V gene: TRBV27
J gene: TRBJ1-1
CDR3 DNA: TGTGCCACCCGCGGACAGCAGGACACTGAAGCTTTCTTT
CDR3 protein: CATRGQQDTEAFF

clone size: NA
D gene: TRBD1
V gene: TRBV4-2
J gene: TRBJ1-1
CDR3 DNA: TGTGCCAGCAGCCACGAAACAGGGGCTGAAGCTTTCTTT
CDR3 protein: CASSHETGAEAFF

clone size: once
D gene: TRBD1
V gene: TRBV9
J gene: TRBJ1-6
CDR3 DNA: TGTGCCAGCAGCGTAGAAGGGGAGGGGGCGTCCTATAATTCACCCCTCCACTTT
CDR3 protein: CASSVEGEGASYNSPLHF

clone size: NA
D gene: NA
V gene: TRBV29-1
J gene: TRBJ1-2
CDR3 DNA: TGCAGCGTTGAAGGTTTGTTGGCTGGCTACACCTTC
CDR3 protein: CSVEGLLAGYTF

clone size: NA
D gene: NA
V gene: TRBV2
J gene: TRBJ2-7
CDR3 DNA: TGTGCCAGCAGTGAACAGGGGATCTACGAGCAGTACTTC
CDR3 protein: CASSEQGIYEQYF

clone size: NA
D gene: TRBD1
V gene: TRBV12-5
J gene: TRBJ1-5
CDR3 DNA: TGTGCTAGTGGTTTGGGACAGGGAACGGGAAACAATCAGCCCCAGCATTTT
CDR3 protein: CASGLGQGTGNNQPQHF

clone size: NA
D gene: NA
V gene: TRBV7-2
J gene: TRBJ1-2
CDR3 DNA: TGTGCCAGCAGCCCGCGGACGGTCCGCTATGGCTACACCTTC
CDR3 protein: CASSPRTVRYGYTF

clone size: once
D gene: TRBD2
V gene: TRBV5-4
J gene: TRBJ2-3
CDR3 DNA: TGTGCCAGCAGCTTGGCGCGGGGGAGCACAGATACGCAGTATTTT
CDR3 protein: CASSLARGSTDTQYF